This TCR beta chain was captured in a study of cytomegalovirus exposure and HLA in healthy donors. Study-wide findings and caveats: Most CMV-associated TCR beta chains were later found to appear HLA-restricted.

PCR primers comprised 60 Vbeta and 13 Jbeta primers. The method was immunoSEQ multiplex PCR; TCRdb's version includes in-frame clones alone and lacks a portion of them. The profile covers about 280,000 clones, with around 90% appearing a single time and less than 2.5% taken by the ten largest. CDR1 is LNHDA, CDR2 SQIVND, per germline (reference sequence). CDR3 length: 15 amino acids. Concerning this clone itself: Its antigen is as yet unknown. An end of the junction does not agree with germline; a read error may underlie this.

The chain uses TRBV19 and TRBJ1-1; 7 bases align to TRBD1. Sequencing used PBMCs. The clonotype comes from a woman aged 18 to 35 in good health and CMV-seronegative. CDR3 amino acids: CASNGGQTMNTEALF. DNA of the CDR3: TGTGCCAGTAATGGGGGACAGACCATGAACACTGAAGCTCTCTTT.